The T cell receptor beta chain described here comes from a study of identifying expanded T cells in peripheral blood. Study-wide findings and caveats: Variance in clone template counts between approximately 2-week samples significantly increased with total template count across all healthy donors. Differentially abundant clones: about 1.2 between replicates, approximately 16 at around 15 days, over 18 at four.

Here immunoSEQ multiplex PCR was the method, and the copy in TCRdb shows in-frame clones only, minus some. The sample holds about 110,000 clones, roughly 89% seen once. The sample holds one count of this clone. Its antigen is still unknown. Germline lookup yields CDR1 SGHAT and CDR2 FQNNGV. The V and J ends lost 4 bases and 8 bases, in that order; junction bases with no gene match: 5. The CDR3 has 15 residues. No infections or other immune events were documented during collection. This chain links TRBV11-2 with TRBJ2-1, with 13 bases identical to TRBD2. Material: blood. The TCR was taken from a person aged 18-70 years in good health. CDR3 in DNA: TGTGCCAGCAGCTCAACTAGCGGGGGGGTGGATGAGCAGTTCTTC. Its translation is CASSSTSGGVDEQFF.